These T cell receptor beta chains were read from a single sample in a study of shared clonotypes between healthy human individuals. Libraries were prepared by immunoSEQ multiplex PCR; TCRdb keeps only in-frame clonotypes and omits some of them. Seen here are roughly 2,300,000 clones, less than 95% observed once, and the top ten hold 0.3% to 0.4%. The material sequenced was naive CD4+ T cells from PBMCs. These receptors originate from a man aged 18 to 29 in good health. Some clones in this sample may be carry-over from other donors' samples. Both conserved end residues are part of each CDR3. The order of the fields is J gene, V gene, D gene, clone size, CDR3 protein, CDR3 DNA. A D gene is named only where the DNA matches it firmly. Expanded clones are given a class, and other clones once, few, many or no size at all.

TRBJ2-2 | TRBV11-3 | TRBD1 | once | CASRRQGDTGELFF | TGTGCCAGCAGGCGACAGGGTGACACCGGGGAGCTGTTTTTT
TRBJ2-5 | TRBV6-1 | NA | NA | CASSEKGETQYF | TGTGCCAGCAGTGAAAAGGGAGAGACCCAGTACTTC
TRBJ2-7 | TRBV21-1 | NA | once | CASRGGDYEQYF | TGTGCCAGCAGAGGGGGCGATTACGAGCAGTACTTC
TRBJ2-3 | TRBV15 | TRBD2 | NA | CATGTSLETQYF | TGTGCCACCGGGACTAGTTTGGAAACGCAGTATTTT
TRBJ2-5 | TRBV9 | TRBD1 | NA | CASSVGDRGFGETQYF | TGTGCCAGCAGCGTCGGGGACAGGGGATTTGGGGAGACCCAGTACTTC
TRBJ1-1 | TRBV5-1 | TRBD1 | NA | CASSFAKGGGSTEAFF | TGCGCCAGCAGCTTCGCAAAAGGGGGCGGGAGCACTGAAGCTTTCTTT
TRBJ2-7 | TRBV28 | TRBD2 | NA | CASRLTSGSEQYF | TGTGCCAGCAGACTGACTAGCGGGTCGGAGCAGTACTTC
TRBJ2-5 | TRBV28 | TRBD1 | NA | CASRGTGRETQYF | TGTGCCAGCAGAGGGACAGGGAGGGAGACCCAGTACTTC
TRBJ1-4 | TRBV6-5 | NA | NA | CASRIHGATNEKLFF | TGTGCCAGCAGAATACACGGTGCAACTAATGAAAAACTGTTTTTT
TRBJ1-4 | TRBV19 | NA | NA | CASSDRSATNEKLFF | TGTGCCAGTAGTGACAGGTCTGCAACTAATGAAAAACTGTTTTTT
TRBJ1-3 | TRBV5-1 | NA | NA | CASSASPQGTTGNTIYF | TGCGCCAGCAGCGCCTCACCCCAGGGAACAACTGGAAACACCATATATTTT
TRBJ2-3 | TRBV19 | TRBD2 | once | CASSIDLAGGPTDTQYF | TGTGCCAGTAGTATTGATCTAGCGGGAGGCCCCACAGATACGCAGTATTTT
TRBJ2-4 | TRBV5-1 | TRBD2 | NA | CASMVGTSGAKNIQYF | TGCGCCAGCATGGTTGGGACTAGCGGGGCCAAAAACATTCAGTACTTC
TRBJ1-3 | TRBV18 | NA | NA | CASSPPPGNTIYF | TGTGCCAGCTCACCACCCCCCGGAAACACCATATATTTT
TRBJ2-7 | TRBV15 | NA | once | CATSRVRDSSYEQYF | TGTGCCACCAGCAGAGTGCGGGACTCTTCCTACGAGCAGTACTTC
TRBJ2-5 | TRBV5-4 | TRBD2 | NA | CASSLEGLAGGGETQYF | TGTGCCAGCAGCTTGGAAGGACTAGCGGGAGGAGGTGAGACCCAGTACTTC
TRBJ1-2 | TRBV2 | TRBD1 | few | CASSSRDSYGYTF | TGTGCCAGCAGTTCCCGGGACAGCTATGGCTACACCTTC
TRBJ2-2 | TRBV7-5 | NA | NA | CVRSLGLVIPCTGELFF | TGTGTCAGAAGCTTAGGGCTCGTTATTCCGTGCACCGGGGAGCTGTTTTTT
TRBJ1-1 | TRBV10-3 | NA | NA | CAISAGGNTEAFF | TGTGCCATCAGTGCGGGAGGAAACACTGAAGCTTTCTTT
TRBJ2-1 | TRBV7-3 | TRBD2 | once | CASSTNLTSGRGNEQFF | TGTGCCAGCAGCACCAACCTGACTAGCGGAAGAGGCAATGAGCAGTTCTTC
TRBJ2-3 | TRBV7-9 | NA | once | CASSSSMGETDTQYF | TGTGCCAGCAGCTCTTCGATGGGGGAGACAGATACGCAGTATTTT
TRBJ2-5 | TRBV19 | TRBD1 | NA | CASSRSGQGVLQETQYF | TGTGCCAGTAGTAGGTCGGGACAGGGTGTCCTCCAAGAGACCCAGTACTTC
TRBJ1-2 | TRBV10-3 | TRBD1 | NA | CAIRGQVLDYGYTF | TGTGCCATCAGGGGACAGGTACTAGACTATGGCTACACCTTC
TRBJ1-2 | TRBV7-8 | NA | NA | CASSLELVNYGYTF | TGTGCCAGCAGCTTAGAGTTGGTGAACTATGGCTACACCTTC
TRBJ2-3 | TRBV10-3 | NA | once | CAISGGDSQSSTDTQYF | TGTGCCATCAGTGGGGGGGACAGCCAATCTTCCACAGATACGCAGTATTTT
TRBJ1-2 | TRBV5-5 | NA | once | CASSLRGPSNYGYTF | TGTGCCAGCAGCTTGCGGGGACCGAGTAACTATGGCTACACCTTC
TRBJ2-7 | TRBV5-1 | NA | NA | CASSLSGGPNEQYF | TGCGCCAGCAGCTTGTCGGGCGGCCCCAACGAGCAGTACTTC
TRBJ2-7 | TRBV7-2 | TRBD2 | NA | CASSPSGTRYEQYF | TGTGCCAGCAGCCCTAGCGGCACCAGATACGAGCAGTACTTC
TRBJ1-1 | TRBV6-1 | NA | NA | CASSVTELNTEAFF | TGTGCCAGCAGTGTGACAGAGTTGAACACTGAAGCTTTCTTT
TRBJ2-2 | TRBV7-9 | NA | NA | CASSFFSSTTGELFF | TGTGCCAGCAGCTTTTTTAGCAGTACAACCGGGGAGCTGTTTTTT
TRBJ2-5 | TRBV7-9 | NA | NA | CASSLDRRTQYF | TGTGCCAGCAGCTTAGATAGGAGGACCCAGTACTTC
TRBJ2-7 | TRBV6-6 | NA | once | CASTYGGNYEQYF | TGTGCCAGCACTTACGGAGGAAACTACGAGCAGTACTTC
TRBJ1-4 | TRBV4-1 | NA | NA | CASRIIPGVREKLFF | TGCGCCAGCAGAATCATACCAGGGGTAAGAGAAAAACTGTTTTTT
TRBJ1-5 | TRBV11-1 | TRBD1 | NA | CASSPLGEQGASNQPQHF | TGTGCCAGCAGCCCCCTGGGGGAGCAGGGGGCAAGCAATCAGCCCCAGCATTTT
TRBJ2-7 | TRBV6-5 | NA | once | CASSYSLRGYEQYF | TGTGCCAGCAGTTACTCCCTACGTGGCTACGAGCAGTACTTC
TRBJ2-7 | TRBV30 | NA | NA | CAWSVTGIASYEQYF | TGTGCCTGGAGTGTAACAGGGATTGCCTCCTACGAGCAGTACTTC
TRBJ2-3 | TRBV28 | TRBD2 | NA | CASSLLGRGSGRALDTQYF | TGTGCCAGCAGTTTATTAGGAAGGGGTAGCGGGAGGGCCCTCGATACGCAGTATTTT
TRBJ2-2 | TRBV18 | TRBD2 | once | CASSPRTSGIGELFF | TGTGCCAGCTCACCAAGGACTAGCGGGATCGGGGAGCTGTTTTTT
TRBJ2-1 | TRBV30 | NA | NA | CAWGREINEQFF | TGTGCCTGGGGCCGGGAAATCAATGAGCAGTTCTTC
TRBJ2-5 | TRBV7-2 | TRBD1 | NA | CASSLPQGGQETQYF | TGTGCCAGCAGCTTGCCACAGGGGGGTCAAGAGACCCAGTACTTC
TRBJ2-2 | TRBV7-9 | NA | NA | CASSLQRAQLAGELFF | TGTGCCAGCAGCCTCCAGAGGGCCCAGCTAGCGGGGGAGCTGTTTTTT
TRBJ2-1 | TRBV30 | TRBD2 | NA | CAWRDRTSMQFF | TGTGCCTGGCGGGACCGGACTAGTATGCAGTTCTTC
TRBJ1-1 | TRBV18 | TRBD1 | NA | CASSPTDRDTEAFF | TGTGCCAGCTCACCCACGGACAGGGACACTGAAGCTTTCTTT
TRBJ2-7 | TRBV5-1 | TRBD1 | NA | CASSLEWQGAGYWDEQYF | TGCGCCAGCAGCTTGGAGTGGCAGGGGGCAGGTTACTGGGACGAGCAGTACTTC
TRBJ1-5 | TRBV7-3 | NA | NA | CASSLQAHQPQHF | TGTGCCAGCAGCTTACAGGCCCATCAGCCCCAGCATTTT
TRBJ2-1 | TRBV7-2 | TRBD2 | NA | CASSPDGTSGTAQFF | TGTGCCAGCAGCCCCGATGGGACTAGCGGGACGGCACAGTTCTTC
TRBJ2-1 | TRBV6-1 | TRBD1 | once | CASSLRTGLGNEQFF | TGTGCCAGCAGTCTGAGGACAGGGCTCGGCAATGAGCAGTTCTTC